In this sample, the clone carrying this T cell receptor (beta chain) turned up many times. Its cognate antigen is unknown. Germline CDR1 MNHEY, CDR2 SVGAGI. This CDR3 has 15 residues. J lost 7 bases, V lost 8 bases, and 13 bases had no gene match. The PCR used 60 Vbeta and 13 Jbeta primers. Clones were sequenced by immunoSEQ multiplex PCR, and TCRdb holds only the in-frame ones, with some missing. Among fewer than 250,000 clones listed, roughly 80% were seen once. The data stem from a study of cytomegalovirus exposure and HLA in healthy donors. Study-wide points: Apart from CMV serostatus, no immune exposure information was available. Researchers reported that a few CMV-associated chains were confirmed in vitro as CMV antigen-specific. Within the data, a cluster of highly shared sequence variants was likely a sequencing artifact.

The chain joins TRBV6-5 to TRBJ2-7, with TRBD1 matching over 11 bases. This sequence originates from a man aged 25 to 40 in good health and CMV-seronegative. The sequenced material came from PBMCs. Here the CDR3 DNA reads TGTGCCAGCCTGCCTAGCCGGGACAGGGGGAAAGAGCAGTACTTC. This sequence encodes CASLPSRDRGKEQYF.